This T cell receptor beta chain was documented in a study of shared clonotypes between healthy human individuals. Genomic DNA belonging to each subset was distributed in equal measure over several immunoSEQ plates. The repertoire was sequenced with immunoSEQ multiplex PCR; TCRdb's copy has only in-frame clones and lacks some. The sample yields 980,000 or so clones, over 75% seen once. Findings and limits, study-wide: Naive subsets typically showed greater estimated richness than memory subsets. Genetic and exposure-history diversity was limited by the few donors.

The CD4+ fraction was divided into a CD45RA+ naive subset and a CD45RA-negative memory subset. Turning to this clone: Its antigen remains unidentified.

The CDR3 length is 13 residues. V was cut by 3 bases and J by 7 bases, with 15 bases left in between. Germline-derived CDR1 and CDR2 are GTSNPN and SVGIG (reference sequence). The sequence was collected from a young man in good health. The V gene is TRBV30, the J gene TRBJ1-2; D is perhaps TRBD1 (5 bases). The specimen sequenced was memory CD4+ T cells sorted from blood. Subset given: CD45RA-negative fraction. CDR3 region: CAWREGEVGGYTF. CDR3 nucleotide sequence: TGTGCCTGGAGAGAAGGGGAAGTTGGTGGCTACACCTTC.